Included here is one T cell receptor (beta chain) sequence, with context. The antigen is not known. In the ophthalmopathy cohort, Clinical Activity Score was at least 3, NOSPECS grade at least 4, and duration under 3 months. This entry belongs to a study of T cells in Graves' hyperthyroidism and ophthalmopathy. Study observations and caveats: Within blood appeared most thyroid clonotypes that had expanded above 0.001.

The CDR3 is made up of 16 amino acids. From germline, CDR1 is SGHAT and CDR2 FQNNGV. With V trimmed by 6 bases and J by 3 bases, 9 bases remained unmatched. From RNA transcripts, TCR beta CDR3 regions were amplified. HTBI primers were used for first-round RT-PCR of the TCR CDR3. TCRdb redid the calling of the multiplex PCR reads with MiXCR, one entry per CDR3 protein. Here the sample spans 300,000 to 450,000 distinct CDR3 sequences, around 15% being singletons. The chain employs TRBV11-2 and TRBJ2-1; 9 bases match TRBD2. Sequences were obtained from blood. This clonotype was sampled from a woman in her twenties or thirties with Graves' ophthalmopathy. The DNA of the CDR3 is TGTGCCAGCAGTTACCTTAGCGGGGGTTTCTACAATGAGCAGTTCTTC. This translates into CASSYLSGGFYNEQFF.